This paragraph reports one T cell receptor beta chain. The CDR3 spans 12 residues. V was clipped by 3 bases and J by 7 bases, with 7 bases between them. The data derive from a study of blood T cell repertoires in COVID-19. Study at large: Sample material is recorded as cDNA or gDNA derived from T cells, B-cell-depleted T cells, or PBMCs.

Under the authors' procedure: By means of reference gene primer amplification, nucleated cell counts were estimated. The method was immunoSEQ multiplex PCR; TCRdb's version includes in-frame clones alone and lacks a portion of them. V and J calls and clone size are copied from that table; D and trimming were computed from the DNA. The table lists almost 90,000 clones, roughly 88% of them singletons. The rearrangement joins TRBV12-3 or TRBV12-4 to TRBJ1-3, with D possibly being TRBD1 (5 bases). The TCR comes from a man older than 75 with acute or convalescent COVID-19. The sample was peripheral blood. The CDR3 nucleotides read TGTGCCAGCAGTTTCAACAGGAACACCATATATTTT. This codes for CASSFNRNTIYF.